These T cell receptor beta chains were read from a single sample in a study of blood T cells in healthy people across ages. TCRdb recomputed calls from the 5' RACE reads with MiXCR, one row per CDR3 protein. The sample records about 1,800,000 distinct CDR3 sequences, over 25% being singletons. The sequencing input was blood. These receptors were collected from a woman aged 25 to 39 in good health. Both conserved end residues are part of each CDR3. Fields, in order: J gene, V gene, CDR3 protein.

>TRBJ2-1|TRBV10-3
CAISEVSSDKQFF
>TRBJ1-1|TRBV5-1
CSSSLAPGSTEAFF
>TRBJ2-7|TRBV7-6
CASSLATVGRGSYEQYF
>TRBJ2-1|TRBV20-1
CSANPGTSGSDGQFF
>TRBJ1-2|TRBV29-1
CSVGLEEEEGYGYTF
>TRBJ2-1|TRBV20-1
CSARKLSDEQFF
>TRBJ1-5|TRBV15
CATSRVAGPGQPQHF
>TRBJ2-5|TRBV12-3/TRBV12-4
CASSRTSGGPAIETQYF
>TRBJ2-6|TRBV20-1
CSAVEVRSGANVLTF
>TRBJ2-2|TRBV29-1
CSVEQGLNTGELFF
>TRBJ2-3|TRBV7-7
CATSRRAVGADTQYF
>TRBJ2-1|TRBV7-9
CASTGLAGGPGGEQFF
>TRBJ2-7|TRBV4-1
CASRHAGTGAYEQYF
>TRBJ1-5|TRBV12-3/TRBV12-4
CASSQGQGVRHF
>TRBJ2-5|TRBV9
CASSVWGYQETQYF
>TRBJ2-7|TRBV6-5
CASKLPGDHEQYF
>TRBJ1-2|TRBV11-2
CASSLVVAGYFGYTF
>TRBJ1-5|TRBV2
CARIRDRGYDGNQPQHF
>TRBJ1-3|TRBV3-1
CASSQDPLPRGGPGSGNTIYF
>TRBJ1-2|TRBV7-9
CASSLGRDRKDGYTF
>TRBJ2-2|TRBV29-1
CSVETGGQVGTGELFF
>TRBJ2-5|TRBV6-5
CASGLYRAETQYF
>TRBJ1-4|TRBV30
CAWSANYRPSNEKLFF
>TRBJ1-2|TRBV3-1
CASSQVRDSGYTF
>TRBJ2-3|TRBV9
CASSVGPGGGTDTQYF
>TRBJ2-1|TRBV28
CASSSRASGGARNEQFF
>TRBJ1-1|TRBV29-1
CSVQLRPPGWGNTEAFF
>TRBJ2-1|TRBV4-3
CASSQVVAGDRRSYNEQFF
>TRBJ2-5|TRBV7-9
CASSEGATQETQYF
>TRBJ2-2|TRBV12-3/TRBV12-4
CASSPRLRALLTGERFF
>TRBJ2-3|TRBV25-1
CASSARGWRDTQYF
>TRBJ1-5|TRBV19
CASSVRDSNQPQHF
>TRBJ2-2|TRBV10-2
CASSTGGTGELFF
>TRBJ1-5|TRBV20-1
CSARVPGGRQPQHF
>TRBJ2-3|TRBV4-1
CASSRSSGGATSTDTQYF
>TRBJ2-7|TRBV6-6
CASSPLGYERYF
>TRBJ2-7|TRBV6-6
CASSLGERGGGYF
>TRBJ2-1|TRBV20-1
CSAVTSGSWYNEQFF
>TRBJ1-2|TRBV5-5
CASSQVGANYGYTF
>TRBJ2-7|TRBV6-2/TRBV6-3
CASSYSRTVLASYEQYF
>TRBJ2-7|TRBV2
CASRGGTGNYEQYF
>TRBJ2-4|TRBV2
CASSEGKVHIQYF
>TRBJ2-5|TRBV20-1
CSAWGLAKETQYF
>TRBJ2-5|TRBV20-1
CSATGEFQETQYF
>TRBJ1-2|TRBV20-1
CSARDWVEIGYGYTF
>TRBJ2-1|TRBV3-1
CASSQDFGTAQFF
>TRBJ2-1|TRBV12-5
CASGLTDSGRAYNEQFF
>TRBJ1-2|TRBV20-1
CSARLQGTLYTF
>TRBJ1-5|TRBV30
CTWSQQGYQPQHF
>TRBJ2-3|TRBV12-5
CASAKDTQYF
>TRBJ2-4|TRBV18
CASPLNDGTKNIQYF
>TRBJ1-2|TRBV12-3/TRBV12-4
CASSFSLDGYTF
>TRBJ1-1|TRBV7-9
CASSPTTGTGTEAFF
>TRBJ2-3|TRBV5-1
CASRIGQGYADTQYF
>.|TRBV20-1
CSARTTSGGYNEQYF
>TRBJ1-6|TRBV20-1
CSANRDLWNSPLHF
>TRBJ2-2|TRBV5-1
CASSLSKGVNTGELFF